The 30 T cell receptor beta chains listed next were all sequenced from one sample in a study of shared clonotypes between healthy human individuals (dated by TCRdb to 2020 to 2021). Receptor libraries were prepared by the immunoSEQ multiplex PCR assay. Not all clones reach the TCRdb copy of this immuneACCESS table, which keeps in-frame sequences only. Checked studies attribute under half of the gap to unresolved V genes and leave the rest unexplained. Within this sample are more than 2 million clones, with over 85% of them counted one time only. The ten largest clones take up approximately 1.6% of the sample. For the CD8 naive samples, CD45RO-negative cells were positively selected for CCR7, yielding a CD45RA+CCR7+ population from which TemRA cells were excluded. Sequenced material: naive CD8+ T cells from PBMCs. The cell subset or site label here, explained by the study, means: CD45RA+CCR7+. The receptors stem from a man between 18 and 35 years old in good health. Some clones in this sample may be carry-over from other donors' samples.

J is TRBJ2-2 and V is TRBV27; D ambiguous. Between the trimmed V and J ends, which lost 1 base and 1 base, there was a span of 7 bases. The CDR3 consists of 15 residues. The germline V gene encodes CDR1 MNHEY and CDR2 SMNVEV (reference sequence). The CDR3 DNA sequence: TGTGCCAGCAGTTTATTTTCACTGAACACCGGGGAGCTGTTTTTT. It encodes CASSLFSLNTGELFF.

The chain employs TRBV2 and TRBJ2-1, with D possibly being TRBD2 (6 bases). The CDR3 is 17 residues long. The V gene's germline CDR1 is SNHLY and CDR2 FYNNEI. Trimming left V 7 bases short and J 14 bases short, with 33 bases between. The CDR3 nucleotides are TGTGCCAGCACCGGGATGGGAGTAGCGGAAGAGTGGGGAGTCGAGTTCTTC. Amino acid sequence: CASTGMGVAEEWGVEFF.

The rearrangement joins TRBV27 to TRBJ2-7, with D perhaps matching TRBD2 (6 bases). The germline CDR1 and CDR2 sequences are MNHEY and SMNVEV (reference sequence). This CDR3 contains 17 residues. Trimming took off 6 bases at V and 1 base at J, with 22 bases between the two ends. The CDR3 reads CASSKAHIGGMSYEQYF. The CDR3 DNA sequence: TGTGCCAGCAGCAAAGCCCATATCGGCGGGATGTCCTACGAGCAGTACTTC.

V gene TRBV29-1 combines with J gene TRBJ2-1; D gene ambiguous. CDR3 length: 13 amino acids. Per germline, CDR1 SQVTM and CDR2 ANQGSEA. V was cut by 5 bases and J by 0 bases, with 8 bases left in between. The chain's CDR3 is CSVQSGSYNEQFF. CDR3 sequence (DNA): TGCAGCGTTCAAAGTGGCTCCTACAATGAGCAGTTCTTC.

The CDR3 loop is CASSLPSDIPSTEAFF. The CDR3 nucleotides are TGCGCCAGCAGCTTACCCTCGGATATTCCGAGCACTGAAGCTTTCTTT. V usage is TRBV5-1 and J usage is TRBJ1-1; D is unclear. Germline V gene data show CDR1 as SGHRS and CDR2 as YFSETQ. V lost 2 bases and J lost 4, with 18 bases in between. This CDR3 region has 16 residues.

In this sample, this clone turned up once. The gene calls are TRBV27 and TRBJ2-1; 8 bases fit TRBD2. The V segment lost 0 bases and the J segment 4 bases; nucleotides outside the gene matches: 5. CDR3 length: 16 residues. Germline CDR1 reads MNHEY; CDR2 reads SMNVEV (reference sequence). The CDR3 reads CASSLSSGRGYNEQFF. The DNA of the CDR3 is TGTGCCAGCAGTTTATCCAGCGGGAGAGGGTACAATGAGCAGTTCTTC.

The gene calls are TRBV7-9 and TRBJ2-3; D is tentatively TRBD1 or TRBD2 (5 bases each). CDR1 and CDR2 (germline): SEHNR, FQNEAQ (reference sequence). The CDR3 is 14 residues long. V was trimmed by 7 bases and J by 2 bases, leaving 13 bases between them. The CDR3 DNA sequence: TGTGCCAGCATCTCCGGGACCCACACAGATACGCAGTATTTT. Encoded protein: CASISGTHTDTQYF.

The V and J genes are TRBV2 and TRBJ2-7; D ambiguous. With 3 bases removed from V and 2 bases from J, the gap between germline ends came to 5 bases. Per the germline V gene, CDR1 is SNHLY and CDR2 is FYNNEI. This CDR3 is built from 12 residues. DNA for the CDR3: TGTGCCAGCAGTGAGTACACCTACGAGCAGTACTTC. This encodes CASSEYTYEQYF.

The J gene is TRBJ2-2, the V gene TRBV19; TRBD2 matches at 7 bases. This CDR3 is built from 15 residues. The junction had 1 base not matched to a gene; V was cut back by 3 bases and J by 0 bases. From germline, CDR1 is LNHDA and CDR2 SQIVND (reference sequence). DNA for the CDR3: TGTGCCAGTAGTATGGGACTAACGAACACCGGGGAGCTGTTTTTT. Its translation is CASSMGLTNTGELFF.

This chain connects TRBV29-1 to TRBJ1-1; TRBD1 is a possible D gene (5 bases). Germline V gene sequence: CDR1 SQVTM, CDR2 ANQGSEA. This CDR3 spans 14 amino acids. Trimming cost V 8 bases and J 3 bases, with 19 bases left between them. The CDR3, as DNA: TGCAGCTCCCGGGCAGGGTCAACGGACACTGAAGCTTTCTTT. Translating it yields CSSRAGSTDTEAFF. Filled out from reference TRBV29-1 and TRBJ1-1, the complete variable domain reads SAVISQKPSRDICQRGTSLTIQCQVDSQVTMMFWYRQQPGQSLTLIATANQGSEATYESGFVIDKFPISRPNLTFSTLTVSNMSPEDSSIYLCSSRAGSTDTEAFFGQGTRLTVV.

V usage is TRBV7-9 and J usage is TRBJ2-2; D is unresolved. Trimming stripped 0 bases from V and 6 bases from J, with 8 bases between. The CDR3 contains 14 residues. The V gene's germline CDR1 is SEHNR and CDR2 FQNEAQ (reference sequence). The CDR3 loop is CASSLAPVSGELFF. The CDR3 region has the DNA TGTGCCAGCAGCTTAGCGCCGGTTTCCGGGGAGCTGTTTTTT. The full variable domain, in which reference TRBV7-9 and TRBJ2-2 provide the parts outside the CDR3, is DTGVSQNPRHKITKRGQNVTFRCDPISEHNRLYWYRQTLGQGPEFLTYFQNEAQLEKSRLLSDRFSAERPKGSFSTLEIQRTEQGDSAMYLCASSLAPVSGELFFGEGSRLTVL.

The chain employs TRBV7-2 and TRBJ1-1; D is unresolved. The CDR3 consists of 16 residues. The ends were cut back, 4 bases at V and 4 bases at J, with 19 bases in the middle. The germline V gene encodes CDR1 SGHTA and CDR2 FQGNSA. This CDR3 is CASSSPLNLGTTEAFF. The CDR3 DNA reads TGTGCCAGCAGCTCCCCCCTCAATCTAGGCACCACTGAAGCTTTCTTT.

The chain is built from TRBV6-5 and TRBJ2-7, with 10 bases that match TRBD1. Germline-derived CDR1 and CDR2 are MNHEY and SVGAGI. Germline trimming cut 6 bases from V and 1 base from J; bases unmatched to any gene: 3. The CDR3 sequence is 14 residues long. CDR3 residues: CASSGQGGSYEQYF. As DNA, the CDR3 is TGTGCCAGCAGCGGACAGGGGGGATCCTACGAGCAGTACTTC.

The chain is built from TRBV4-3 and TRBJ1-2, with 9 bases identical to TRBD1. The J segment lost 4 bases and the V segment lost 4 bases, leaving 10 bases of the junction unmatched. CDR3 length: 16 residues. Germline CDR1 is LGHNA and CDR2 is YSLEER. This CDR3 is CASSPGTGRSSYGYTF. The CDR3 DNA is TGCGCCAGCAGCCCGGGGACAGGGAGATCCTCCTATGGCTACACCTTC.

The chain employs TRBV19 and TRBJ2-7; 7 bases agree with TRBD1. V lost 4 bases, J lost 3 bases, and 3 bases stayed unmatched. The CDR3 contains 13 residues. Germline V lookup: CDR1 LNHDA, CDR2 SQIVND (reference sequence). Here the CDR3 DNA reads TGTGCCAGTAGTACCTGGACAGGCTACGAGCAGTACTTC. Translation: CASSTWTGYEQYF.

The chain uses TRBV10-1 and TRBJ2-1; D gene uncertain. V was shortened by 6 bases and J by 2 bases, with 26 bases between the two germline ends. Germline V gene lookup returns CDR1 WNHNN and CDR2 SYGVQD (reference sequence). CDR3 length: 19 residues. The CDR3 here is CASRSILRDQTPPYNEQFF. DNA for the CDR3: TGCGCCAGCAGATCAATATTAAGGGATCAAACCCCCCCCTACAATGAGCAGTTCTTC.

The gene calls are TRBV19 and TRBJ2-3; 12 positions agree with TRBD2. V shed 4 bases and J 2 bases; nucleotides not matched to a gene: 4. Germline values: CDR1 LNHDA, CDR2 SQIVND (reference sequence). The CDR3 is 16 residues long. The CDR3 region has the DNA TGTGCCAGTAGTAATAGACTAGCGGGAGCCACAGATACGCAGTATTTT. Amino acid sequence: CASSNRLAGATDTQYF.

The chain joins TRBV14 to TRBJ2-7; D is ambiguous. Germline CDR1 reads SGHDN; CDR2 reads FVKESK. The V end lost 0 bases, the J end lost 3 bases, and 9 bases lay between the germline ends. The CDR3 contains 14 residues. CDR3 sequence reads: CASSQDNWVYEQYF. The CDR3 nucleotides read TGTGCCAGCAGCCAAGATAATTGGGTCTACGAGCAGTACTTC.

This chain links TRBV29-1 with TRBJ2-1; D is ambiguous. Germline V CDR1 and CDR2: SQVTM, ANQGSEA. This CDR3 contains 14 residues. V was trimmed by 4 bases and J by 3 bases, leaving 13 bases between them. CDR3 loop: CSVGQAPLYNEQFF. The CDR3, as DNA: TGCAGCGTTGGGCAGGCGCCTCTCTACAATGAGCAGTTCTTC.

Only a few counts were recorded for this clone. The sample has other DNA sequences that encode this CDR3 too. The chain employs TRBV19 and TRBJ2-7, with 9 bases lining up with TRBD1. With V trimmed by 6 bases and J by 2 bases, 5 bases remained unmatched. The CDR3 contains 14 residues. Germline CDR1 LNHDA, CDR2 SQIVND (reference sequence). The CDR3 DNA reads TGTGCCAGTAGCTCGGGACAGGGAGCCTACGAGCAGTACTTC. It yields the protein CASSSGQGAYEQYF.

The chain combines TRBV30 with TRBJ1-2; no reliable D call. The CDR3 contains 11 residues. Trimming took off 5 bases at V and 8 bases at J, with 12 bases between the two ends. Germline loops: CDR1 GTSNPN, CDR2 SVGIG (reference sequence). In nucleotides, the CDR3 is TGTGCCTGGGTCGAGGTGGGAGGCTACACCTTC. Its protein product is CAWVEVGGYTF.

The chain combines TRBV27 with TRBJ2-7; 7 nucleotides agree with TRBD1. V shed 5 bases and J 5 bases; nucleotides not matched to a gene: 9. This CDR3 is 14 amino acids long. CDR1 and CDR2 from the germline V gene are MNHEY and SMNVEV (reference sequence). The CDR3 sequence is CASSVQGSTDEQYF. The DNA for the CDR3 is TGTGCCAGCAGTGTACAGGGGTCTACAGACGAGCAGTACTTC.

V gene TRBV9 combines with J gene TRBJ2-3; maybe TRBD1 (5 bases). Germline V gene sequence: CDR1 SGDLS, CDR2 YYNGEE. CDR3 length equals 16 residues. V lost 4 bases to trimming and J lost 0 bases, with 15 bases between them. The CDR3 region is CASSPGRGGSTDTQYF. CDR3 bases: TGTGCCAGCAGCCCCGGAAGGGGCGGCAGCACAGATACGCAGTATTTT.

V is TRBV15 and J is TRBJ2-7, with a tentative D call TRBD1 (5 bases). CDR1 and CDR2 (germline): LNHNV, YYDKDF (reference sequence). The CDR3 runs 15 residues. The V end was cut by 1 base, the J end by 7 bases, with 17 bases between. DNA for the CDR3: TGTGCCACCAGCAGAGGGGCCAGGGAACGTGGGGAGCAGTACTTC. Translated, it gives CATSRGARERGEQYF.

This chain uses TRBV2 with TRBJ2-7; maybe TRBD1 (6 bases). Germline-derived CDR1 and CDR2 are SNHLY and FYNNEI. V lost 4 bases, J lost 7 bases, and 17 bases lay in between. CDR3 length equals 14 residues. The CDR3 region is CASSGGQGLREQYF. In nucleotides, the CDR3 is TGTGCCAGCAGTGGAGGGCAGGGGTTGCGAGAGCAGTACTTC.

The chain links TRBV9 to TRBJ1-2, with D uncertain. V dropped 0 bases and J dropped 0 bases, with 6 bases sitting between them. The CDR3 extends over 14 amino acids. Germline assignment: CDR1 SGDLS and CDR2 YYNGEE. CDR3 in DNA: TGTGCCAGCAGCGTAGCTCACTCTAACTATGGCTACACCTTC. It yields the protein CASSVAHSNYGYTF.

The chain couples TRBV6-6 to TRBJ2-7; the match to TRBD2 covers 10 bases. Germline trimming cut 6 bases from V and 3 bases from J; bases unmatched to any gene: 11. This CDR3 region has 16 residues. CDR1 is MNHNY, CDR2 SVGAGI, per germline (reference sequence). Here the CDR3 reads CASSLTGLAGDYEQYF. The CDR3 DNA sequence: TGTGCCAGCAGCCTCACGGGGCTAGCGGGAGACTACGAGCAGTACTTC.

V gene TRBV18 combines with J gene TRBJ2-3, with D uncertain. Germline V gene sequence: CDR1 KGHSH, CDR2 LQKENI. CDR3 length equals 18 residues. V lost 3 bases, J lost 0 bases, and 19 bases lay in between. For the CDR3, the DNA is TGTGCCAGCTCACCGGATCTTCCAACTGAACCTAGCACAGATACGCAGTATTTT. Protein: CASSPDLPTEPSTDTQYF.

The rearrangement uses TRBV10-3 and TRBJ2-7; 10 bases match TRBD2. Germline V gene sequence: CDR1 ENHRY, CDR2 SYGVKD. J was trimmed by 2 bases and V by 0 bases; bases with no gene match: 4. The CDR3 spans 16 residues. The CDR3, as DNA: TGTGCCATCAGTGAGTCCACTAGCGGGAAAGCCTACGAGCAGTACTTC. It translates to CAISESTSGKAYEQYF.

The J gene is TRBJ2-2, the V gene TRBV4-3, with 9 bases aligning to TRBD2. V was clipped by 7 bases and J by 1 base; unmatched bases: 7. Germline V gives CDR1 LGHNA, CDR2 YSLEER. There are 16 residues in the CDR3. For the CDR3, the DNA is TGCGCCAGCATGCCGCATAGCGGGAGGAACACCGGGGAGCTGTTTTTT. It codes for CASMPHSGRNTGELFF.